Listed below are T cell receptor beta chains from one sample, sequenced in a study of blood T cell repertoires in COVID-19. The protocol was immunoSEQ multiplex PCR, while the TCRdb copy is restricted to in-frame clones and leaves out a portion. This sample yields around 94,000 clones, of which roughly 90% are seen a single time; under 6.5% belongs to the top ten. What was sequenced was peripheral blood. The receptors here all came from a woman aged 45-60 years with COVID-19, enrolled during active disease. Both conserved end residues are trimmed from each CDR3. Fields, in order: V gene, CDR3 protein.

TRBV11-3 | ASSYTQWVAGRGEQY
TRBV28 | ASSRDSTFGSPLH
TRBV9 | ASSISGTGGFYEQY
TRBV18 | ASSPFGQGTYGYT
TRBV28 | ASSSIRTATNEKLF
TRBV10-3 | AISARDNEKLF
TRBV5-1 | ASSLAQGVNYGYT
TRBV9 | ASADYNEQF
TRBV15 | ATSGDRGRSSGNTIY
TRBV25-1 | ASSPGGNYYNSPLH
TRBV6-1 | ASSEQAGPGNTIY
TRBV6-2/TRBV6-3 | ASSFRLADYNEQF
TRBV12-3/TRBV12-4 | VAGGPYNEQF
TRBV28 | ASSLLGDNYGYT
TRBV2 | ASSWTSGSSETQY
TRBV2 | ASSNGQGATYGYT
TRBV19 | ASSMRDSIYNEQF
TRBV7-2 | ASSLDPGDYGYT
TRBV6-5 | ASSYIQGANIQY
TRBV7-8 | ASSLNGGQGAYGYT
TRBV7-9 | ASSLSGTSGVTDEQF
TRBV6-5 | ASSYTGVPYNEQF
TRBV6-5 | ASSYSMVGGYEKLF
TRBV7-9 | ASSRAGQDTQY
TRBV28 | ASSLTGLRTDTQY
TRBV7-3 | ASSLGGVQGDGYT
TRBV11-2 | ASSLDGGGFYEQY
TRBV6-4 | AGRAGTMDIQY
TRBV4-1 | ASSQGGAGGLYEQY
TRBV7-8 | ASTTRDVNEKLF
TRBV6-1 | ASSEGGGYAAVNTEAF
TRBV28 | ASSPTTDRGRGYT
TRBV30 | AWRGTGRNEQY
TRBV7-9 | ASSSTGTEAF
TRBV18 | ASSPRGEQF
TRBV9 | ASSVAFGDRGGNEQF
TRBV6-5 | ASSSPGGANEKLF
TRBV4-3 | ASSAGAIETQY
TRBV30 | AWSVVGTDTQY
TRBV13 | ASSYSSGEQF